These 14 T cell receptor beta chains were all obtained from the same sample, sequenced in a study of regulatory T cells in long-lasting Graves disease. Libraries of TCR beta came from iRepertoire HTBI primers plus Arm-PCR of CDR3 regions. A single record per CDR3 protein comes from TCRdb applying MiXCR to the multiplex PCR reads. The sample lists about 290,000 distinct CDR3 sequences; around 23% were seen once. Time point denoted: persistent/refractory GD, antithyroid drugs over 5 years with positive TRAb. RNA from PBMCs was the source of the TCR library. This material consisted of peripheral blood mononuclear cells (PBMCs), taken when the disease was refractory, from a patient treated with antithyroid drugs. The receptors derive from a female donor with Graves disease.

Of note for this clonotype: A read error may explain this, as a much larger clone is one base away. The chain is built from TRBV5-4 and TRBJ2-7; 15 positions agree with TRBD2. This CDR3 region has 14 residues. The germline V gene has CDR1 SGHNT and CDR2 YYREEE (reference sequence). V lost 5 bases, J lost 6 bases, and 3 bases stayed unmatched. CDR3 amino acids: CASRSGLAGGEQYF. The CDR3 nucleotides read TGTGCCAGCAGATCGGGACTAGCGGGAGGCGAGCAGTACTTC. The variable domain in full, completed from reference TRBV5-4 and TRBJ2-7, reads ETGVTQSPTHLIKTRGQQVTLRCSSQSGHNTVSWYQQALGQGPQFIFQYYREEENGRGNFPPRFSGLQFPNYSSELNVNALELDDSALYLCASRSGLAGGEQYFGPGTRLTVT.

This clonotype was detected ten times or more. The junction departs from germline at one end; a sequencing error may be responsible. The V call is TRBV7-7, the J call TRBJ2-5; D may correspond to TRBD1 or TRBD2 (5 bases each). This CDR3 comprises 13 residues. The germline V gene encodes CDR1 SSHAT and CDR2 FNYEAQ (reference sequence). The CDR3, as DNA: TGTGCTAGCAGCCGGGGCGGCGAAGAGACCCAGTACTTC. The encoded protein is CASSRGGEETQYF.

Worth noting for this clonotype: In this CDR3 the conserved last residue, phenylalanine or tryptophan, is missing, so a read error is likely. J is TRBJ2-5 and V is TRBV20-1, with 10 nucleotides matching TRBD2. V gave up 3 bases and J gave up 5 bases; unmatched junction bases: 9. There are 15 residues in the CDR3. Germline values: CDR1 DFQATT, CDR2 SNEGSKA (reference sequence). CDR3 in amino acids: CSARPWTSGGETQYL. The CDR3 DNA follows: TGCAGTGCTAGGCCCTGGACTAGCGGAGGGGAGACCCAGTACCTC.

The sample holds a few counts of this clonotype. This is likely a read error, given that the CDR3 carries no conserved phenylalanine or tryptophan at its end. The rearrangement joins TRBV24-1 to TRBJ2-5, with TRBD2 identical over 7 bases. Germline assignment: CDR1 KGHDR and CDR2 SFDVKD. The junction had 13 bases not matched to a gene; V was cut back by 6 bases and J by 1 base. This CDR3 has 17 amino acids. Here the CDR3 DNA reads TGTGCCACCAGTCCGAGAACTAGCGACCAGAGCCAAGAGACCCAGTACGTC. This gives the protein CATSPRTSDQSQETQYV.

V gene TRBV10-3 combines with J gene TRBJ1-2; D gene uncertain. The CDR3 consists of 15 residues. V was trimmed by 2 bases and J by 2 bases, leaving 12 bases between them. CDR1 is ENHRY and CDR2 is SYGVKD in the germline V gene. The CDR3 DNA is TGTGCCATCAGTGAGCGAGACGGACCAAACTATGGCTACACCTTC. Protein product: CAISERDGPNYGYTF.

V and J are TRBV11-2 and TRBJ2-2, with 11 nucleotides matching TRBD2. Germline V gene sequence: CDR1 SGHAT, CDR2 FQNNGV. The CDR3 runs 16 residues. Trimming at V came to 5 bases and at J to 7 bases, leaving 9 bases not matched to a gene. CDR3 bases: TGTGCCAGCAGCGCGTGGCTAGCGGGAGGCAGCGGGGAGCTGTTTTTT. Protein product: CASSAWLAGGSGELFF.

The gene calls are TRBV4-3 and TRBJ1-5; D call uncertain. The V gene lost 0 bases and the J gene lost 3 bases, with 6 bases spanning the gap. This CDR3 comprises 14 residues. Germline values: CDR1 LGHNA, CDR2 YSLEER. The CDR3 region has the DNA TGCGCCAGCAGCCAAGACCCGGTCAATCAGCCCCAGCATTTT. Translating gives CASSQDPVNQPQHF.

This clonotype was seen more than once but under ten times. The rearrangement links TRBV6-1 to TRBJ1-1; weak D call: TRBD1 (5 bases). V shed 0 bases and J shed 1 base, with 6 bases lying between them. The CDR3 covers 14 residues. Germline V gives CDR1 MNHNS, CDR2 SASEGT. The CDR3 bases are TGTGCCAGCAGTGAAGCCGGGGGGAACACTGAAGCTTTCTTT. Encoded protein: CASSEAGGNTEAFF.

A note on this clonotype: No conserved phenylalanine or tryptophan ends this CDR3, so it is likely a read error. The rearrangement uses TRBV4-1 and TRBJ2-5; D is unresolved. Per germline, CDR1 MGHRA and CDR2 YSYEKL. V lost 3 bases, J lost 7 bases, and 6 bases lay in between. The CDR3 consists of 11 residues. The CDR3 DNA follows: TGCGCCAGCAGCCACCTTGGGACCCAGTACCTC. Translating gives CASSHLGTQYL.

This clonotype was seen a handful of times. This sequence joins TRBV18 and TRBJ1-2; D gene unclear. Trimming removed 2 bases at V and 1 base at J, with 11 bases between. CDR1 and CDR2 from the germline V gene are KGHSH and LQKENI. The CDR3 has 15 amino acids. In nucleotides, the CDR3 is TGTGCCAGCTCACCAGGGCGGAGAGATAACTATGGCTACACCTTC. The encoded protein is CASSPGRRDNYGYTF.

This clonotype was recorded many times. The chain employs TRBV7-2 and TRBJ1-4, with 7 bases that match TRBD1. J was trimmed by 14 bases and V by 4 bases; bases with no gene match: 22. The CDR3 is made up of 17 amino acids. The germline gives CDR1 SGHTA, CDR2 FQGNSA. CDR3 sequence reads: CASSSFSRQGRGQGLFF. CDR3 bases: TGTGCCAGCAGCTCCTTTTCCCGACAGGGTCGGGGTCAGGGTCTGTTTTTT.

In its sample, this clonotype was seen many times. The chain combines TRBV28 with TRBJ1-1, with 8 nucleotides matching TRBD1. This CDR3 has 14 residues. Trimming removed 5 bases from V and 1 base from J; junction bases left unmatched: 3. Germline CDR1 reads MDHEN; CDR2 reads SYDVKM. The CDR3 reads CASSVQGGNTEAFF. The DNA of the CDR3 is TGTGCCAGCAGTGTACAGGGGGGGAACACTGAAGCTTTCTTT.

This clonotype was observed many times. The chain links TRBV28 to TRBJ2-5, with TRBD1 identical over 7 bases. CDR1 is MDHEN and CDR2 is SYDVKM in the germline V gene. The length of the CDR3 is 14 residues. The J segment lost 5 bases and the V segment lost 7 bases, leaving 10 bases of the junction unmatched. The CDR3 region is CASTPTGSGETQYF. The DNA for the CDR3 is TGTGCCAGCACCCCGACAGGGAGTGGGGAGACCCAGTACTTC.

This clonotype has a count of ten or more. This rearrangement joins TRBV18 to TRBJ1-1; no firm D call. The germline V gene has CDR1 KGHSH and CDR2 LQKENI. The germline V and J ends were trimmed by 4 bases and 3 bases, with 12 bases remaining between them. This CDR3 is built from 14 residues. Here the CDR3 reads CASSLRKRDTEAFF. CDR3 nucleotide sequence: TGTGCCAGCTCACTGCGGAAACGGGACACTGAAGCTTTCTTT.